This TCR beta chain was sequenced in a study of blood T cell repertoires in COVID-19. Study-level information: Acute and convalescent COVID-19 samples came from the United States, Italy and Spain. T cells, B-cell-depleted T cells, or PBMCs supplied cDNA or gDNA.

The germline V gene encodes CDR1 KGHSH and CDR2 LQKENI. The CDR3 covers 16 residues. The V end was cut by 1 base, the J end by 0 bases, with 13 bases between. In the original workflow: Estimates of nucleated cell counts were drawn from the amplification of reference gene primers. Profiling relied on immunoSEQ multiplex PCR, and the TCRdb table lists in-frame clones only, not all of them. V, J and clone size derive from that table, while D and trimming were established from the DNA sequence. The table lists 200,000 to 300,000 clones, around 87% of them singletons, with about 2.5% in the top ten. This sequence joins TRBV18 and TRBJ2-7; tentatively, D is TRBD1 (6 bases). Sequencing used peripheral blood. This receptor was taken from a woman aged 50 to 65 with acute or convalescent COVID-19. This CDR3 is CASSPQSTGLSYEQYF. DNA for the CDR3: TGTGCCAGCTCACCACAATCCACAGGGCTCTCCTACGAGCAGTACTTC. The full variable domain, completed using reference TRBV18 and TRBJ2-7, is NAGVMQNPRHLVRRRGQEARLRCSPMKGHSHVYWYRQLPEEGLKFMVYLQKENIIDESGMPKERFSAEFPKEGPSILRIQQVVRGDSAAYFCASSPQSTGLSYEQYFGPGTRLTVT.